The T cell receptor beta chain under discussion was sequenced for a study of regulatory T cells in long-lasting Graves disease. This clonotype was observed many times. The authors built TCR beta libraries using iRepertoire HTBI primers and Arm-PCR of CDR3 regions. TCRdb processed the multiplex PCR reads anew with MiXCR; each CDR3 protein has one entry. Of about 370,000 distinct CDR3 sequences listed, around a sixth are singletons. The time point was: newly diagnosed GD, antithyroid drugs for less than 3 months. The TCR library used RNA extracted from PBMCs. CDR3 size: 13 residues. J lost 4 bases, V lost 5 bases, and 5 bases had no gene match. Germline CDR1 reads DFQATT; CDR2 reads SNEGSKA (reference sequence).

This chain links TRBV20-1 with TRBJ1-2; 9 nucleotides line up with TRBD1. The receptor was derived from a female donor with Graves disease. The input for sequencing was peripheral blood mononuclear cells (PBMCs), taken at new diagnosis, from a patient treated with antithyroid drugs. The DNA for the CDR3 is TGCAGTGCTTGGACAGGGGAGGGCTATGGCTACACCTTC. The encoded protein is CSAWTGEGYGYTF.